The table lists the clone carrying this TCR beta chain with a few counts. The authors extracted at least 5.5 micrograms of total RNA per sample. These data belong to a study of blood T cells in healthy people across ages. Turning to the study itself: Per two T cells, about one barcoded beta molecule was captured through template switching.

A J-beta primer mix and a sample-barcoded 5' primer were used in a second PCR of about 7 to 11 cycles. TCRdb passed the 5' RACE reads through MiXCR, listing each CDR3 protein once. Of some 550,000 distinct CDR3 sequences in the sample, about 45% were seen once. Germline V lookup: CDR1 SNHLY, CDR2 FYNNEI. Losses at the gene ends were 8 bases for V and 1 base for J; bases not matched to a gene: 4. The CDR3 is made up of 13 amino acids. The rearrangement uses TRBV2 and TRBJ2-5, with 7 positions matching TRBD1. Sequenced material: blood. The receptor was isolated from an elderly man in good health. Here the CDR3 reads CASLRGLQETQYF. CDR3 coding DNA: TGTGCCAGCTTAAGGGGGCTCCAAGAGACCCAGTACTTC.